This T cell receptor (beta chain) was recorded in a study of siplizumab effects on memory and regulatory T cells. Study at large: Paired mixed lymphocyte reactions compared siplizumab around 1.1 ug/mL against no drug. Broader study findings: A small minority of alloreactive clones were mapped to unstimulated subsets. In siplizumab cultures, the suppressive function of proliferating Tregs remained unconfirmed. Unstimulated naive T cells seemed to show more diversity than memory cells did, and they also seemed to be among the major contributors to the alloresponse.

As for this clone: The antigen remains unidentified.

In germline, CDR1 is MNHNS, CDR2 SASEGT. The V end was cut by 5 bases, the J end by 0 bases, with 11 bases between. The CDR3 is 15 amino acids. Mixed lymphocyte reaction cells underwent less than 7 days of coculture at 37°C. Clones were sequenced by immunoSEQ multiplex PCR, and TCRdb holds only the in-frame ones, with some missing. The table lists 9,500 to 15,000 clones, 47% of them singletons. The gene calls are TRBV6-1 and TRBJ2-1; D is undetermined. The source of this sequence is a human donor in good health; the cells came from an allogeneic mixed lymphocyte reaction. Some clones in this sample may be carry-over from other donors' samples. Sequencing was done on a sample of CFSE-low (dividing) CD8+ T cells sorted from an allogeneic mixed lymphocyte reaction. CDR3 bases: TGTGCCAGCAGTTGGGTGTGGAGCTCCTACAATGAGCAGTTCTTC. Protein: CASSWVWSSYNEQFF.